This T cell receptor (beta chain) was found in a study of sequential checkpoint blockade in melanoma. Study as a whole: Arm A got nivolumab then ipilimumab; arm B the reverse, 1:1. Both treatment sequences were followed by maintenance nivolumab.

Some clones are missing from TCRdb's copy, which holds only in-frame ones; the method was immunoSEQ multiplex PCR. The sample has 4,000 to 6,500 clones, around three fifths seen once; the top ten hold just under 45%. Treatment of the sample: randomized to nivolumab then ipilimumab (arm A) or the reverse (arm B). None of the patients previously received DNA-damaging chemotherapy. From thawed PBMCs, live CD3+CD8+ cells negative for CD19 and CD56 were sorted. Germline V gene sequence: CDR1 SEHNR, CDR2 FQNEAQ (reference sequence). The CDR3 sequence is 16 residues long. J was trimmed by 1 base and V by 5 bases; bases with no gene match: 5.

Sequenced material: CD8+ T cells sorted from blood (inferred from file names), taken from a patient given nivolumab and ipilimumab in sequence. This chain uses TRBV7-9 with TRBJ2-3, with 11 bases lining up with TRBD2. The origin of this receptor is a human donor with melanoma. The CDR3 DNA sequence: TGTGCCAGCAGCCGCAAACTAGCGGGGGGCACAGATACGCAGTATTTT. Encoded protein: CASSRKLAGGTDTQYF.